This T cell receptor beta chain derives from a study of blood T cell repertoires in COVID-19. Study at large: PBMCs, B-cell-depleted T cells, or T cells provided the cDNA or gDNA that made up the material.

The CDR3 is 14 residues long. Germline CDR1 GTSNPN, CDR2 SVGIG (reference sequence). Trimming left V 6 bases short and J 1 base short, with 12 bases between. How the authors handled the data: Amplifying reference gene primers gave estimates of nucleated cell counts. Method: immunoSEQ multiplex PCR; TCRdb's copy keeps in-frame clones and lacks some. V and J calls and clone size are given by that table; D and trimming were obtained from the DNA. Among 70,000 to 100,000 clones listed, almost 85% were seen once. The source material was peripheral blood. The receptor's source is a man aged 50 or older with active or convalescent COVID-19. The rearrangement links TRBV30 to TRBJ1-4; D unclear. CDR3 sequence (DNA): TGTGCCTGCCTGTATGAGGGAACTAATGAAAAACTGTTTTTT. Translation: CACLYEGTNEKLFF.